One sample yielded the 23 T cell receptor beta chains listed below, sequenced in a study of early T cells in non-severe SARS-CoV-2 infection. In TCRdb, the 5' RACE reads were re-called with MiXCR into one record per CDR3 protein. The repertoire holds about 94,000 distinct CDR3 sequences, with around 13% as singletons. The source material was whole blood. The receptors stem from an adult who was a healthcare worker with PCR-confirmed SARS-CoV-2 infection or an uninfected control (not recorded which).

This clonotype occurred a few times. One junction end does not reproduce the germline sequence, and a read error may be involved. The chain employs TRBV5-1 and TRBJ2-1; 10 bases fit TRBD2. Germline V gives CDR1 SGHRS, CDR2 YFSETQ. The CDR3 runs to 15 residues. The CDR3 DNA reads TGCGCCAGCAGCCAGAGCGGGGGGGCCTACACTGAGCAGTTCTTC. Residues: CASSQSGGAYTEQFF.

There are a few counts of this clonotype. This rearrangement joins TRBV28 to TRBJ2-1; D gene uncertain. The CDR3 is 14 amino acids. Trimming took 8 bases from V and 0 from J, leaving 11 bases between them. Per germline, CDR1 MDHEN and CDR2 SYDVKM. The CDR3 coding sequence is TGTGCCAGCCTCTCCTCGATCTCCTACAATGAGCAGTTCTTC. It encodes CASLSSISYNEQFF.

The rearrangement links TRBV11-2 to TRBJ2-7; 11 positions agree with TRBD1. This CDR3 contains 16 residues. Unmatched junction bases numbered 7, after V lost 3 bases and J lost 3 bases. Germline lookup yields CDR1 SGHAT and CDR2 FQNNGV. The CDR3 bases are TGTGCCAGCAGCTTTACCGGGACAGGGGGTTTCTACGAGCAGTACTTC. Amino acid sequence: CASSFTGTGGFYEQYF.

This chain joins TRBV18 and TRBJ1-2, with 8 positions matching TRBD1. In germline, CDR1 is KGHSH, CDR2 LQKENI. The CDR3 has 12 residues. V shed 6 bases, J shed 8 bases, and the junction held 5 bases outside the gene matches. CDR3 residues: CASSTGVHGYTF. Written as DNA, the CDR3 is TGTGCCAGCTCGACAGGGGTTCACGGCTACACCTTC.

A few counts support this clonotype. The rearrangement joins TRBV20-1 to TRBJ2-7; possibly TRBD1 or TRBD2 for D (6 bases each). The CDR3 has 12 residues. V dropped 5 bases and J dropped 5 bases, with 13 bases sitting between them. The V gene's germline CDR1 is DFQATT and CDR2 SNEGSKA (reference sequence). Here the CDR3 DNA reads TGCAGTGCTGGGGGGCGGAGGAACGAGCAGTACTTC. Protein: CSAGGRRNEQYF.

This clonotype occurred a few times. This chain uses TRBV20-1 with TRBJ2-7, with a possible D match to TRBD1 (5 bases). The CDR3 has 13 amino acids. The germline gives CDR1 DFQATT, CDR2 SNEGSKA (reference sequence). Trimming cost V 3 bases and J 5 bases, with 14 bases left between them. This chain's CDR3 is CSARARVFDEQYF. Written as DNA, the CDR3 is TGCAGTGCTAGGGCCAGGGTTTTCGACGAGCAGTACTTC.

This clonotype was picked up a small number of times. The J gene is TRBJ2-3, the V gene TRBV10-1; 8 nucleotides match TRBD1. Per germline, CDR1 WNHNN and CDR2 SYGVQD (reference sequence). CDR3 size: 15 residues. Trimming took 3 bases from V and 4 from J; bases not matched to a gene: 6. CDR3 sequence: CASSDPGGGSDTQYF. The CDR3 DNA follows: TGCGCCAGCAGTGACCCAGGGGGCGGCTCAGATACGCAGTATTTT.

This rearrangement joins TRBV11-3 to TRBJ2-1, with TRBD2 as a possible D gene (5 bases). Trimming stripped 5 bases from V and 7 bases from J, with 12 bases between. Germline CDR1 reads SGHNT; CDR2 reads YENEEA. There are 13 residues in the CDR3. The CDR3, as DNA: TGTGCCAGCAGCCCCGGACTCCTGAATGAGCAGTTCTTC. It specifies CASSPGLLNEQFF. Together with reference TRBV11-3 and TRBJ2-1, the CDR3 gives the full variable domain: EAGVVQSPRYKIIEKKQPVAFWCNPISGHNTLYWYLQNLGQGPELLIRYENEEAVDDSQLPKDRFSAERLKGVDSTLKIQPAELGDSAVYLCASSPGLLNEQFFGPGTRLTVL.

Remarks on this clonotype: A much larger clone differs from this one at a single base, so this may be a read error. V is TRBV3-1 and J is TRBJ2-5; a possible D gene is TRBD1 (5 bases). The V and J ends lost 4 bases and 2 bases respectively, with 20 bases between them. The CDR3 totals 17 residues. Germline V CDR1 and CDR2: LGHDT, YNNKEL (reference sequence). The CDR3 sequence: CASSPPPFTGSQETQYF. DNA of the CDR3: TGTGCCAGCAGCCCGCCCCCTTTCACAGGATCGCAAGAGACCCAGTACTTC.

The table lists this clonotype with a count of one. Since a much larger clone is just one base distant, this may be a read error. The V call is TRBV4-1, the J call TRBJ2-7; D perhaps matches TRBD1 (6 bases). This CDR3 spans 16 amino acids. CDR1 is MGHRA and CDR2 is YSYEKL in the germline V gene. CDR3: CASSQGQSGGPYEQHF. In nucleotides, the CDR3 is TGCGCCAGCAGCCAAGGCCAATCTGGGGGCCCCTACGAGCAGCACTTC.

The CDR3 sequence is CASSQEQGRGEQFF. For the CDR3, the DNA is TGCGCCAGCAGCCAAGAACAGGGGAGGGGTGAGCAGTTCTTC. This rearrangement joins TRBV4-1 to TRBJ2-1; possibly TRBD1 or TRBD2 for D (7 bases each). V gave up 0 bases and J gave up 9 bases, with 12 bases separating them. The V gene's germline CDR1 is MGHRA and CDR2 YSYEKL. CDR3 size: 14 residues.

This rearrangement joins TRBV5-5 to TRBJ1-2; no firm D call. The CDR3 has 15 residues. V was cut by 2 bases and J by 0 bases, with 11 bases left in between. From germline, CDR1 is SGHKS and CDR2 YYEKEE (reference sequence). The CDR3 region has the DNA TGTGCCAGCAGCTTTCCACAAGGTGCTAACTATGGCTACACCTTC. It codes for CASSFPQGANYGYTF. The complete variable domain, with remaining parts taken from reference TRBV5-5 and TRBJ1-2, reads DAGVTQSPTHLIKTRGQQVTLRCSPISGHKSVSWYQQVLGQGPQFIFQYYEKEERGRGNFPDRFSARQFPNYSSELNVNALLLGDSALYLCASSFPQGANYGYTFGSGTRLTVV.

This clonotype was counted between two and nine times. The chain joins TRBV29-1 to TRBJ1-1, with TRBD1 as a possible D gene (5 bases). V lost 7 bases and J lost 10, with 16 bases in between. The CDR3 covers 11 residues. Germline V gene lookup returns CDR1 SQVTM and CDR2 ANQGSEA. The CDR3 region is CSAWDGQGAFF. The CDR3 DNA reads as TGCAGCGCCTGGGACGGCCAAGGAGCTTTCTTT.

This clonotype has only a few counts. CDR3 DNA: TGTGCCAGCAGTTTTAGCGGGGGGCCTGACATTCAGTACTTC. This gives the protein CASSFSGGPDIQYF. The rearrangement uses TRBV28 and TRBJ2-4; TRBD2 matches at 10 bases. V was clipped by 3 bases and J by 8 bases; unmatched bases: 4. This CDR3 has 14 amino acids. In germline, CDR1 is MDHEN, CDR2 SYDVKM.

This clonotype has at least ten counts. V usage is TRBV10-2 and J usage is TRBJ2-3; D remains ambiguous. The CDR3 runs 14 residues. Per germline, CDR1 WSHSY and CDR2 SAAADI. Deletions cut 5 bases from V and 4 bases from J, with 13 bases between. The CDR3 DNA is TGCGCCAGCAGTCCCGCTAGTTCTGCAGATACGCAGTATTTT. This sequence encodes CASSPASSADTQYF.

This clonotype was counted many times. This chain joins TRBV5-5 and TRBJ1-6; D remains unclear. This CDR3 is 17 amino acids long. Germline values: CDR1 SGHKS, CDR2 YYEKEE (reference sequence). Trimming took off 4 bases at V and 0 bases at J, with 14 bases between the two ends. The CDR3 loop reads CASSPGRRSSYNSPLHF. The CDR3 DNA reads as TGTGCCAGCAGCCCAGGCCGGAGGAGCTCCTATAATTCACCCCTCCACTTT.

Comment on this clonotype: Since a much larger clone is just one base distant, this may be a read error. For the CDR3, the DNA is TGTGCCTGCAGCTTAATGGGGCAGGGCGGGGAGACCCAGTACTTC. The encoded protein is CACSLMGQGGETQYF. V and J are TRBV7-2 and TRBJ2-5, with D tentatively TRBD1 or TRBD2 (5 bases each). Germline loops: CDR1 SGHTA, CDR2 FQGNSA. The CDR3 contains 15 residues.

V and J are TRBV4-1 and TRBJ2-7; possibly TRBD2 for D (5 bases). In germline, CDR1 is MGHRA, CDR2 YSYEKL. V was trimmed by 0 bases and J by 1 base, leaving 13 bases between them. The CDR3 extends over 16 amino acids. The CDR3 region has the DNA TGCGCCAGCAGCCAAGAGGGTGAAGGGAGATCCTACGAGCAGTACTTC. This codes for CASSQEGEGRSYEQYF.

This clonotype was seen more than once but under ten times. This chain links TRBV12-3 or TRBV12-4 with TRBJ1-3; 7 positions agree with TRBD1. J was trimmed by 0 bases and V by 6 bases; bases with no gene match: 8. The CDR3 extends over 16 amino acids. CDR3 loop: CASSSGQASSGNTIYF. The CDR3 region has the DNA TGTGCCAGCAGCTCCGGACAGGCCAGCTCTGGAAACACCATATATTTT.

The CDR3 DNA reads as TGTGCCAGCAGTTATGGGTACAGGCTCAATCAGCCCCAGCATTTT. Translating it yields CASSYGYRLNQPQHF. The rearrangement links TRBV6-2 or TRBV6-3 to TRBJ1-5; the D gene is possibly TRBD1 (5 bases). V dropped 3 bases and J dropped 3 bases, with 12 bases sitting between them. This CDR3 region has 15 residues. Germline-derived CDR1 and CDR2 are MNHEY and SVGEGT.

The chain combines TRBV9 with TRBJ2-1; the match to TRBD2 covers 13 bases. V gave up 3 bases and J gave up 7 bases; unmatched junction bases: 10. Germline CDR1 SGDLS, CDR2 YYNGEE. The CDR3 contains 17 residues. The CDR3: CASSATSGGVKGNEQFF. Written as DNA, the CDR3 is TGTGCCAGCAGCGCCACTAGCGGGGGGGTTAAAGGGAATGAGCAGTTCTTC.

There are many counts of this clonotype. The chain carries TRBV19 and TRBJ2-7; 9 bases line up with TRBD1. The germline V gene encodes CDR1 LNHDA and CDR2 SQIVND (reference sequence). The CDR3 contains 15 residues. With 4 bases clipped from V and 5 bases from J, the junction kept 9 bases outside the gene matches. The DNA for the CDR3 is TGTGCCAGTAGTACCCTCCCGGGACAGGGCCACGAGCAGTACTTC. Its protein is CASSTLPGQGHEQYF.

This clonotype was seen more than once but under ten times. The V call is TRBV5-5, the J call TRBJ2-5; D gene unclear. The CDR3 length is 11 residues. Germline CDR1 is SGHKS and CDR2 is YYEKEE (reference sequence). V dropped 0 bases and J dropped 6 bases, with 3 bases sitting between them. CDR3 sequence: CASSLDKTQYF. The CDR3 DNA is TGTGCCAGCAGCTTGGACAAGACCCAGTACTTC.